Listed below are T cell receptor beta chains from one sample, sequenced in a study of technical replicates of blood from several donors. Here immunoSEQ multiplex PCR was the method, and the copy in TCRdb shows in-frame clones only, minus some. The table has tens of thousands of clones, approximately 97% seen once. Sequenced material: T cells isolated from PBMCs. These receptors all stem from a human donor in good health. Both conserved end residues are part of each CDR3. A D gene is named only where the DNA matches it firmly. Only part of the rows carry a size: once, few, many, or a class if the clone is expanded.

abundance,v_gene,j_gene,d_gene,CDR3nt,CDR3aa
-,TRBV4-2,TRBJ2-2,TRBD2,TGTGCCAGCAGCCAAGTCCTAGCGGGGGGGCACACCGGGGAGCTGTTTTTT,CASSQVLAGGHTGELFF
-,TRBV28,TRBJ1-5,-,TGTGCCAGCACCCCTTTTACTGTATTGTCGAATCAGCCCCAGCATTTT,CASTPFTVLSNQPQHF
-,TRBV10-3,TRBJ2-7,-,TGTGCCATCAGTTTCAGGATCTCCTACGAGCAGTACTTC,CAISFRISYEQYF
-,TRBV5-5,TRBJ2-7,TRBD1,TGTGCCAGCAGCCCAAAGACAGGGGCCGATCCCTACGAGCAGTACTTC,CASSPKTGADPYEQYF
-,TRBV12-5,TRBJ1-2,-,TGTGCTAGTGCCCCGGATGGCTACACCTTC,CASAPDGYTF
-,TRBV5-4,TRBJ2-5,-,TGTGCCAGCAGATTAGGACAGAGACAAGAGACCCAGTACTTC,CASRLGQRQETQYF
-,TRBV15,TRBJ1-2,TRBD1,TGTGCCACCAACCGTGGGACAGACCTTAACTATGGCTACACCTTC,CATNRGTDLNYGYTF
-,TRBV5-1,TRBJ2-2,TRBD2,TGCGCCAGCAGCTTCGGCGGGGGGGACACCGGGGAGCTGTTTTTT,CASSFGGGDTGELFF
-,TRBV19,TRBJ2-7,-,TGTGCCAGCGGTAGACAGGCCTTCTCCTACGAGCAGTACTTC,CASGRQAFSYEQYF
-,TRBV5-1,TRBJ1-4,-,TGCGCCAGCAGCTTTCGGGCAACTAATGAAAAACTGTTTTTT,CASSFRATNEKLFF
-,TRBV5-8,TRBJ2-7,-,TGTGCCAGCAGCTTGAACAGGGACTACGAGCAGTACTTC,CASSLNRDYEQYF
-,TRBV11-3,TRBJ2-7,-,TGTGCCAGCAGCTTAGTCGCAGTAGGAGGGTACGAGCAGTACTTC,CASSLVAVGGYEQYF
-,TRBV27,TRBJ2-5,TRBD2,TGTGCCAGCAGTTTTTTTGGGACTAGCGGGCAACAAGAGACCCAGTACTTC,CASSFFGTSGQQETQYF
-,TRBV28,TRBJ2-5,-,TGTGCCAGCAGTCCGTGGGCCGACCAAGAGACCCAGTACTTC,CASSPWADQETQYF
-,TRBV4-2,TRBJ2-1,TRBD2,TGTGCCAGCAGCCAAGAAGCGGGGGGTATCTCCTACAATGAGCAGTTCTTC,CASSQEAGGISYNEQFF
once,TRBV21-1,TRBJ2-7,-,TGTGCCAGCAGCAAAGCGACAAGTCCTAGCGGAAGCTCCTACGAGCAGTACTTC,CASSKATSPSGSSYEQYF
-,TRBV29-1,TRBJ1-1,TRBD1,TGCAGCGCTTCAACCCAGGGGGACACTGAAGCTTTCTTT,CSASTQGDTEAFF